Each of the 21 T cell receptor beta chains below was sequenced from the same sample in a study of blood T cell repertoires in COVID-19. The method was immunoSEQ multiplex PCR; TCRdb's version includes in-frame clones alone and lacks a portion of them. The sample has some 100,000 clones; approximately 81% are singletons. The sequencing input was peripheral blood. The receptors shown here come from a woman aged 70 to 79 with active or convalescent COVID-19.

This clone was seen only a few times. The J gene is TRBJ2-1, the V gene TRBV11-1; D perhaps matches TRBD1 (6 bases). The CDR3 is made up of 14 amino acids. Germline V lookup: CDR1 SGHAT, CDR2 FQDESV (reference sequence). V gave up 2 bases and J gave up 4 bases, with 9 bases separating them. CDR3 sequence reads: CASSLTQGYNEQFF. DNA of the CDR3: TGTGCCAGCAGCTTAACGCAGGGGTACAATGAGCAGTTCTTC.

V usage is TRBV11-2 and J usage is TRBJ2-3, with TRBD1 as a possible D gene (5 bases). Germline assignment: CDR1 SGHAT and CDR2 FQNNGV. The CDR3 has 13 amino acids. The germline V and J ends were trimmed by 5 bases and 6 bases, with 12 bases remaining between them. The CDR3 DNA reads TGTGCCAGCAGCCGACAGCCCGGGGATACGCAGTATTTT. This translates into CASSRQPGDTQYF.

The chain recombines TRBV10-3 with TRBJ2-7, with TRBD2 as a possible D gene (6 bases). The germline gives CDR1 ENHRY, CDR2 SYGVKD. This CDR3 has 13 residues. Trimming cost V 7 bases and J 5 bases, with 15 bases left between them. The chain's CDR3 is CAITSETRNEQYF. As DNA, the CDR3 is TGTGCCATCACCTCAGAGACTAGGAACGAGCAGTACTTC.

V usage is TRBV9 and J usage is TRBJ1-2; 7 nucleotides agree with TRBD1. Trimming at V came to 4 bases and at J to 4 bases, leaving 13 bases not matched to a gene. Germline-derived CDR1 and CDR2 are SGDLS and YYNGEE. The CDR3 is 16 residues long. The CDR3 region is CASSTRQGGMSYGYTF. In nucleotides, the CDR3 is TGTGCCAGCAGCACCCGACAGGGAGGAATGTCCTATGGCTACACCTTC.

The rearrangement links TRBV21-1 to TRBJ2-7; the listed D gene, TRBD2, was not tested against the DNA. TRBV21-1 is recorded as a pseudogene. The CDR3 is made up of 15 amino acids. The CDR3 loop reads CASTPLAGVGYEQYF. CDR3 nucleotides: TGTGCCAGCACCCCCCTAGCGGGAGTCGGGTACGAGCAGTACTTC.

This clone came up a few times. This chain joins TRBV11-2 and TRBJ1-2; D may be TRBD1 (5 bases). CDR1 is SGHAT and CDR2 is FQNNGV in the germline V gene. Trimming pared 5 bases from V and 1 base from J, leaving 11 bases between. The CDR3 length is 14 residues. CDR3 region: CASSRAGGNYGYTF. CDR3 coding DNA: TGTGCCAGCAGCCGGGCGGGGGGTAACTATGGCTACACCTTC.

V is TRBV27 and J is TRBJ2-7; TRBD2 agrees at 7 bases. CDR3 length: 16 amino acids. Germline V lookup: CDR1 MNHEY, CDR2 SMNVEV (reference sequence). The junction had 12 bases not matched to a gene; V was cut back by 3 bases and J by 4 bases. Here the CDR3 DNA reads TGTGCCAGCAGTTTTACCGTCTCTAGCGGCTCTTACGAGCAGTACTTC. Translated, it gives CASSFTVSSGSYEQYF.

The CDR3, as DNA: TGCGCCAGCACATACGGGGGTCAAAGCTCCTACGAGCAGTACTTC. This encodes CASTYGGQSSYEQYF. This chain connects TRBV5-1 to TRBJ2-7; a possible D gene is TRBD2 (6 bases). CDR3 length: 15 amino acids. V was pared by 6 bases and J by 0 bases, with 16 bases between. The germline V gene has CDR1 SGHRS and CDR2 YFSETQ.

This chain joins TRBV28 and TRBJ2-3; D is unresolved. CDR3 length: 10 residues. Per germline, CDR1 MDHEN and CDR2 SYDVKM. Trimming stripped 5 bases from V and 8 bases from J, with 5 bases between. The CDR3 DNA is TGTGCCAGCAGTCTCCCTACGCAGTATTTT. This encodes CASSLPTQYF.

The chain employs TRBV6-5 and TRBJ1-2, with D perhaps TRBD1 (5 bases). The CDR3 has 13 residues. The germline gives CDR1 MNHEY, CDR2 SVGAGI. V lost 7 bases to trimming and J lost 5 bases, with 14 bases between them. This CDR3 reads CASTLLGTYGYTF. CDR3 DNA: TGTGCCAGCACCCTACTGGGGACTTATGGCTACACCTTC.

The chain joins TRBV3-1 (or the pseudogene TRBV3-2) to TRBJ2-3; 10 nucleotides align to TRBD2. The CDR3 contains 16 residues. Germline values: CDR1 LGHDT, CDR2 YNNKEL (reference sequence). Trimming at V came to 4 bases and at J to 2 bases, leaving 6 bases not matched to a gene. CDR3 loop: CASSPMLAGATDTQYF. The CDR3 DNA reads TGTGCCAGCAGCCCGATGCTAGCGGGAGCCACAGATACGCAGTATTTT.

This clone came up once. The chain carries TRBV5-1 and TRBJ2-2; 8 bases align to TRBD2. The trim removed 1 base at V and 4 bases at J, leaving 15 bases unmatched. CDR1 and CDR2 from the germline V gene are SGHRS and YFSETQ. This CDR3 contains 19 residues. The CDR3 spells CASSLKIHGAGDSTGELFF. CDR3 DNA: TGCGCCAGCAGCTTGAAAATTCACGGAGCGGGGGACTCCACCGGGGAGCTGTTTTTT. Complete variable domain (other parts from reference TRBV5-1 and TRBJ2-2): KAGVTQTPRYLIKTRGQQVTLSCSPISGHRSVSWYQQTPGQGLQFLFEYFSETQRNKGNFPGRFSGRQFSNSRSEMNVSTLELGDSALYLCASSLKIHGAGDSTGELFFGEGSRLTVL.

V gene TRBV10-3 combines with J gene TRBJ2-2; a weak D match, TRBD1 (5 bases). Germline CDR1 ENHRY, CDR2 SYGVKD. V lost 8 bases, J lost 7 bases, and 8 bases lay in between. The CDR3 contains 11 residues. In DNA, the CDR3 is TGTGCCATCGAAGGGGACGGGGAGCTGTTTTTT. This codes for CAIEGDGELFF.

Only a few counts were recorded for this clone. CDR3 DNA sequence: TGTGCCAGCAGCTTGGCAGGCGAATCTAACTATGGCTACACCTTC. Protein: CASSLAGESNYGYTF. The chain is built from TRBV7-9 and TRBJ1-2; D remains unclear. The germline V gene has CDR1 SEHNR and CDR2 FQNEAQ (reference sequence). The V end was cut by 3 bases, the J end by 0 bases, with 11 bases between. The CDR3 has 15 residues.

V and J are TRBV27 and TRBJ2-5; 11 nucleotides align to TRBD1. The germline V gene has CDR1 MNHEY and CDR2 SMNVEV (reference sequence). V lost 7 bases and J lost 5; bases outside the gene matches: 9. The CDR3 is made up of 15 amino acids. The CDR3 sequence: CASNFGQGARETQYF. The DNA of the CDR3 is TGTGCCAGCAACTTCGGACAGGGGGCTAGGGAGACCCAGTACTTC.

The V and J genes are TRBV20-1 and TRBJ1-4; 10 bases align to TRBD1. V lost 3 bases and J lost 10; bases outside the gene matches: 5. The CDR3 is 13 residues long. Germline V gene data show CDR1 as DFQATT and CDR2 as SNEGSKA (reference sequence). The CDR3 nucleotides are TGCAGTGCTAGTTCGACAGGGGGCGCAAAACTGTTTTTT. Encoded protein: CSASSTGGAKLFF.

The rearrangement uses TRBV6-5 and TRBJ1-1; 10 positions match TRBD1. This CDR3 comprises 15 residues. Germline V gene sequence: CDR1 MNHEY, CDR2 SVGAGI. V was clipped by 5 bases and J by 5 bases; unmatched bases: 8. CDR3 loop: CASSSPDRGGTEAFF. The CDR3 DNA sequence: TGTGCCAGCAGTAGCCCGGACAGGGGGGGTACTGAAGCTTTCTTT.

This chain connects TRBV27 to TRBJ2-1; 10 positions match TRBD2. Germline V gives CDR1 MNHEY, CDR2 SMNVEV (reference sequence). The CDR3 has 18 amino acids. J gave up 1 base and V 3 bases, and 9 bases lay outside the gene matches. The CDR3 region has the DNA TGTGCCAGCAGTTTGTCGCCGGGACTAGCGACTTCCTACAATGAGCAGTTCTTC. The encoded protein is CASSLSPGLATSYNEQFF.

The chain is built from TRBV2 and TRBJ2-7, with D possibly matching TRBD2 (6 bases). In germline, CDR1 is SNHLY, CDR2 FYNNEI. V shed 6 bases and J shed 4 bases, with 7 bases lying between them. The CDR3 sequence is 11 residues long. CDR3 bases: TGTGCCAGCAGGGGGGGATACGAGCAGTACTTC. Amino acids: CASRGGYEQYF.

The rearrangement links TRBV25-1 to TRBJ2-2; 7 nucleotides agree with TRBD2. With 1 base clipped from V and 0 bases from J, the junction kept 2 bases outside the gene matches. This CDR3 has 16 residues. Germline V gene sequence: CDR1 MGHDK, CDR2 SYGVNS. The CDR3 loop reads CASSELREPNTGELFF. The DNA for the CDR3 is TGTGCCAGCAGTGAATTGCGGGAGCCGAACACCGGGGAGCTGTTTTTT.

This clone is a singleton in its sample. CDR3 sequence reads: CASSPGGLAGSSEQFF. The CDR3 DNA follows: TGTGCCAGCAGCCCTGGGGGGCTAGCGGGATCCAGTGAGCAGTTCTTC. This chain links TRBV7-9 with TRBJ2-1, with 9 nucleotides matching TRBD2. CDR3 length: 16 amino acids. The germline V gene encodes CDR1 SEHNR and CDR2 FQNEAQ (reference sequence). With 5 bases clipped from V and 9 bases from J, the junction kept 14 bases outside the gene matches.